One sample yielded the 18 T cell receptor beta chains listed below, sequenced in a study of T cells in Graves' hyperthyroidism and ophthalmopathy. What was amplified from RNA transcripts were TCR beta CDR3 regions. The HTBI primer set served for first-round RT-PCR of the TCR CDR3. TCRdb ran MiXCR on the multiplex PCR reads and lists one entry per CDR3 protein. The table lists under 250,000 distinct CDR3 sequences, less than 20% of them singletons. What was sequenced was blood. The receptor source for this set is a woman aged 45-59 years with Graves' hyperthyroidism.

The chain uses TRBV29-1 and TRBJ2-1; 13 nucleotides match TRBD2. V shed 7 bases and J 2 bases; nucleotides not matched to a gene: 8. This CDR3 has 16 residues. Germline V gene sequence: CDR1 SQVTM, CDR2 ANQGSEA. The DNA of the CDR3 is TGCAGCGGGGCGACTAGCGGGAGGAGTCCCTACAATGAGCAGTTCTTC. Residues: CSGATSGRSPYNEQFF.

In this sample, this clonotype turned up a few times. This CDR3 reads CASSVGPGGRLAYEQYF. The CDR3 DNA reads as TGTGCCAGCAGCGTAGGGCCAGGCGGGAGGCTTGCCTACGAGCAGTACTTC. This sequence joins TRBV9 and TRBJ2-7; 8 bases are shared with TRBD2. CDR1 is SGDLS and CDR2 is YYNGEE in the germline V gene. The CDR3 has 17 residues. V shed 0 bases, J shed 2 bases, and the junction held 10 bases outside the gene matches.

This clonotype was observed a few times. The chain carries TRBV5-1 and TRBJ2-1; 10 nucleotides agree with TRBD2. Trimming took 0 bases from V and 9 from J; bases not matched to a gene: 6. CDR1 and CDR2 from the germline V gene are SGHRS and YFSETQ. The CDR3 runs 15 residues. The CDR3 region has the DNA TGCGCCAGCAGCTTGGCTAGCGGGAGTAAAGGTGAGCAGTTCTTC. Translation: CASSLASGSKGEQFF.

The chain couples TRBV14 to TRBJ1-2; D call uncertain. In germline, CDR1 is SGHDN, CDR2 FVKESK. The V end lost 1 base, the J end lost 7 bases, and 13 bases lay between the germline ends. The CDR3 runs to 14 residues. The CDR3 DNA follows: TGTGCCAGCAGCCAAGTCCTGGGTTCGGGTGGCTACACCTTC. Protein product: CASSQVLGSGGYTF.

This clonotype was picked up many times. J is TRBJ1-1 and V is TRBV5-1, with no clear D. With 4 bases removed from V and 1 base from J, the gap between germline ends came to 17 bases. The CDR3 runs 16 residues. Germline V gene data show CDR1 as SGHRS and CDR2 as YFSETQ. The CDR3, as DNA: TGCGCCAGCAGCCTACGTCCCCAGGAGACGAACACTGAAGCTTTCTTT. Translation: CASSLRPQETNTEAFF.

This clonotype was observed many times. The V call is TRBV6-1, the J call TRBJ1-5, with D perhaps matching TRBD1 (6 bases). The CDR3 is made up of 15 amino acids. V lost 2 bases and J lost 5, with 13 bases in between. From germline, CDR1 is MNHNS and CDR2 SASEGT. DNA of the CDR3: TGTGCCAGCAGTGAACGGACAGTTCCATATCAGCCCCAGCATTTT. It codes for CASSERTVPYQPQHF.

This clonotype was counted ten times or more. This chain uses TRBV11-1 with TRBJ2-1; D is ambiguous. Trimming shortened V by 7 bases and J by 3 bases, and 16 bases separated the two germline ends. Germline V CDR1 and CDR2: SGHAT, FQDESV (reference sequence). This CDR3 has 15 residues. The CDR3 region has the DNA TGTGCCAGCATCGAAACTGGCGCCAACTACAATGAGCAGTTCTTC. Protein product: CASIETGANYNEQFF.

This clonotype was observed a few times. It may be a read error: a sequence one base away is much more abundant. The chain combines TRBV7-9 with TRBJ2-3; 7 nucleotides match TRBD1. From germline, CDR1 is SEHNR and CDR2 FQNEAQ (reference sequence). The CDR3 has 16 amino acids. V trimming: 4 bases; J trimming: 5 bases; junction bases outside the gene matches: 12. DNA of the CDR3: TGTGCCAGCAGCTCGACCCGCCCAACAGGGGTAGATACGCAGTATTTT. Translation: CASSSTRPTGVDTQYF.

In this sample, this clonotype turned up many times. The CDR3 spells CASSAGRTEAFF. The CDR3 DNA reads as TGTGCCAGCAGCGCTGGGCGGACTGAAGCTTTCTTT. The chain joins TRBV5-4 to TRBJ1-1; D is unresolved. Germline V gene sequence: CDR1 SGHNT, CDR2 YYREEE (reference sequence). V lost 4 bases to trimming and J lost 5 bases, with 9 bases between them. The CDR3 has 12 residues.

To note about this clonotype: A read error may be the cause here, since a much bigger clone is one base away. The V call is TRBV7-2, the J call TRBJ2-1; 8 nucleotides agree with TRBD2. The J call may not be correct, given that the DNA end is closer to TRBJ2-7. This CDR3 comprises 17 residues. Germline V gene sequence: CDR1 SGHTA, CDR2 FQGNSA. Here the CDR3 reads CASKHTWSGSSYNEQYF. The CDR3 DNA reads TGTGCCAGCAAACACACTTGGAGCGGGAGCTCCTACAATGAGCAGTACTTC.

Only a few counts were recorded for this clonotype. The chain couples TRBV5-1 to TRBJ2-7; D gene unclear. The germline V gene has CDR1 SGHRS and CDR2 YFSETQ. The CDR3 totals 14 residues. V was shortened by 0 bases and J by 4 bases, with 11 bases between the two germline ends. CDR3 DNA: TGCGCCAGCAGCTTGGCCCTTTCCCTGTACGAGCAGTACTTC. Its translation is CASSLALSLYEQYF. Full variable domain (missing parts from reference TRBV5-1 and TRBJ2-7): KAGVTQTPRYLIKTRGQQVTLSCSPISGHRSVSWYQQTPGQGLQFLFEYFSETQRNKGNFPGRFSGRQFSNSRSEMNVSTLELGDSALYLCASSLALSLYEQYFGPGTRLTVT.

The chain carries TRBV19 and TRBJ2-1; TRBD2 aligns across 9 bases. CDR3 length: 17 residues. V trimming: 3 bases; J trimming: 2 bases; junction bases outside the gene matches: 8. Germline CDR1 reads LNHDA; CDR2 reads SQIVND (reference sequence). The CDR3 bases are TGTGCCAGTAGTATTACCAGCGGGAGGAGTCCCTACAATGAGCAGTTCTTC. Translating it yields CASSITSGRSPYNEQFF.

Ten or more counts support this clonotype. The V gene is TRBV30, the J gene TRBJ2-7; 9 bases agree with TRBD1. The germline V gene has CDR1 GTSNPN and CDR2 SVGIG (reference sequence). The CDR3 has 12 residues. The trim removed 7 bases at V and 5 bases at J, leaving 6 bases unmatched. In nucleotides, the CDR3 is TGTGCCTTGGACAGGGGAGCGAACGAGCAGTACTTC. This sequence encodes CALDRGANEQYF. The variable domain in full, completed from reference TRBV30 and TRBJ2-7, reads SQTIHQWPATLVQPVGSPLSLECTVEGTSNPNLYWYRQAAGRGLQLLFYSVGIGQISSEVPQNLSASRPQDRQFILSSKKLLLSDSGFYLCALDRGANEQYFGPGTRLTVT.

This clonotype was counted a few times. For the CDR3, the DNA is TGCAGTGCGGGGAGGGGGGAGGTCTACAATGAGCAGTTCTTC. Translated: CSAGRGEVYNEQFF. V gene TRBV20-1 combines with J gene TRBJ2-1; a possible D gene is TRBD2 (7 bases). Germline V gene lookup returns CDR1 DFQATT and CDR2 SNEGSKA (reference sequence). Trimming took off 6 bases at V and 3 bases at J, with 15 bases between the two ends. The CDR3 covers 14 residues.

This clonotype was detected only once. This sequence joins TRBV12-3 or TRBV12-4 and TRBJ2-5; 10 bases align to TRBD1. There are 15 residues in the CDR3. The ends lost 4 bases at V and 2 bases at J; junction bases unmatched: 4. The DNA for the CDR3 is TGTGCCAGCAGTTGGGGACAGGGGACGCAAGAGACCCAGTACTTC. Its translation is CASSWGQGTQETQYF.

In its sample, this clonotype was seen a few times. This may come from a read error, since a much larger clone is one base off. The V call is TRBV27, the J call TRBJ2-1, with 8 nucleotides matching TRBD1. The CDR3 sequence is 16 residues long. The germline V gene encodes CDR1 MNHEY and CDR2 SMNVEV (reference sequence). DNA of the CDR3: TGTGCCAGCAGTCGAACCGGGACAGGCCTCTACAATGAGCAGCTCTTC. Its translation is CASSRTGTGLYNEQLF.

This clonotype was counted at least ten times. The chain employs TRBV6-1 and TRBJ2-2; 11 nucleotides line up with TRBD2. This CDR3 region has 16 residues. Trimming at V came to 5 bases and at J to 1 base, leaving 3 bases not matched to a gene. Germline V gene lookup returns CDR1 MNHNS and CDR2 SASEGT. CDR3 sequence reads: CASSFLAGGNTGELFF. CDR3 DNA sequence: TGTGCCAGCAGTTTTCTAGCGGGAGGGAACACCGGGGAGCTGTTTTTT.

This chain uses TRBV28 with TRBJ1-3; D is unresolved. The CDR3 consists of 15 residues. Germline CDR1 and CDR2: MDHEN and SYDVKM. The ends were cut back, 5 bases at V and 3 bases at J, with 14 bases in the middle. The CDR3 sequence: CASSTSGVFGNTIYF. CDR3 nucleotides: TGTGCCAGCAGTACGTCCGGGGTCTTTGGAAACACCATATATTTT.